This T cell receptor beta chain was retrieved from a study of early T cells in non-severe SARS-CoV-2 infection. Study observations and caveats: Anti-spike CD8 responses were favored in VDJdb matching, and private and CD4 specificities were missed.

The CDR3 spans 15 residues. Trimming took 0 bases from V and 6 from J, leaving 18 bases between them. Germline CDR1 DFQATT, CDR2 SNEGSKA (reference sequence). Each cDNA molecule carried a unique molecular identifier. TCRdb redid the calling of the 5' RACE reads with MiXCR, one entry per CDR3 protein. Among 35,000 to 45,000 distinct CDR3 sequences, approximately 6% were seen once, and the ten largest hold under 15%. This clonotype was seen many times. Its antigen remains unknown. The sequenced sample was whole blood. The chain combines TRBV20-1 with TRBJ2-7, with TRBD1 as a possible D gene (7 bases). The TCR sequence derives from an adult who was a healthcare worker with PCR-confirmed SARS-CoV-2 infection or an uninfected control (not recorded which). CDR3 residues: CSARDRRQGLREQYF. In nucleotides, the CDR3 is TGCAGTGCTAGAGATCGTCGACAGGGACTTCGCGAGCAGTACTTC.